One and the same sample provided the 14 T cell receptor beta chains below, sequenced in a study of blood T cell repertoires in COVID-19. Sequencing used immunoSEQ multiplex PCR; TCRdb keeps in-frame clones, though not all of them. The sample gives about 40,000 clones, 80% to 90% of which show up once; roughly 10% is in the top ten. Sequencing was carried out using peripheral blood. The receptors were sampled from a woman between 70 and 85 years old with acute or convalescent COVID-19.

This clone was detected once. The genes are TRBV6-6 and TRBJ2-1; 12 bases align to TRBD2. The CDR3 length is 16 residues. V lost 7 bases to trimming and J lost 10 bases; unmatched junction nucleotides: 14. Germline CDR1 reads MNHNY; CDR2 reads SVGAGI (reference sequence). The CDR3 loop is CASNPLLAGGPWEQFF. The CDR3 coding sequence is TGTGCCAGCAACCCCCTCCTAGCGGGGGGGCCGTGGGAGCAGTTCTTC.

The rearrangement links TRBV7-8 to TRBJ1-2; 7 positions match TRBD1. The CDR3 runs 14 residues. V was clipped by 5 bases and J by 6 bases; unmatched bases: 9. CDR1 and CDR2 (germline): SGHVS, FQNEAQ. DNA of the CDR3: TGTGCCAGCAGCCGAGGGACAGATTATAATGGCTACACCTTC. Translation gives CASSRGTDYNGYTF.

V usage is TRBV28 and J usage is TRBJ1-2; D might be TRBD1 (6 bases). This CDR3 spans 12 amino acids. Looked up from germline, CDR1 is MDHEN and CDR2 is SYDVKM. The V and J ends lost 4 bases and 3 bases respectively, with 6 bases between them. The CDR3 region is CASSYRDYGYTF. The CDR3 region has the DNA TGTGCCAGCAGTTACAGGGACTATGGCTACACCTTC.

The chain joins TRBV7-6 to TRBJ2-7; 8 bases fit TRBD2. V was pared by 5 bases and J by 2 bases, with 8 bases of the junction left unmatched. This CDR3 has 15 residues. CDR1 is SGHVS, CDR2 FNYEAQ, per germline. The CDR3 bases are TGTGCCAGCAGCCCTCAAGCGGGAGCCGCCTACGAGCAGTACGTC. This gives the protein CASSPQAGAAYEQYV.

This chain links TRBV6-6 with TRBJ1-2, with 9 bases that match TRBD1. V lost 0 bases and J lost 4; bases outside the gene matches: 3. Per the germline V gene, CDR1 is MNHNY and CDR2 is SVGAGI (reference sequence). This CDR3 is built from 15 residues. Here the CDR3 DNA reads TGTGCCAGCAGTTACTCCGGGACAGGGAGCTATGGCTACACCTTC. Translated, it gives CASSYSGTGSYGYTF.

The rearrangement joins TRBV3-1 (or the pseudogene TRBV3-2) to TRBJ1-3; D unresolved. Trimming removed 5 bases at V and 2 bases at J, with 10 bases between. Germline V lookup: CDR1 LGHDT, CDR2 YNNKEL (reference sequence). CDR3 length equals 14 residues. DNA of the CDR3: TGTGCCAGCAGCTCGGGGATCACTGGAAACACCATATATTTT. It yields the protein CASSSGITGNTIYF.

The rearrangement uses TRBV10-1 and TRBJ2-1; the D gene is possibly TRBD2 (7 bases). The germline V and J ends were trimmed by 7 bases and 3 bases, with 19 bases remaining between them. There are 16 residues in the CDR3. Germline V lookup: CDR1 WNHNN, CDR2 SYGVQD (reference sequence). The CDR3 sequence is CASTQGGDTGYNEQFF. In DNA form, the CDR3 reads TGCGCCAGCACTCAAGGGGGGGACACGGGCTACAATGAGCAGTTCTTC.

This chain links TRBV19 with TRBJ1-2, with 7 bases matching TRBD1. This CDR3 is 15 amino acids long. The V segment lost 5 bases and the J segment 4 bases; nucleotides outside the gene matches: 10. Germline CDR1 LNHDA, CDR2 SQIVND (reference sequence). The CDR3 DNA is TGTGCCAGTAGTCCAGACAGGGTTCAGGGCTATGGCTACACCTTC. Translated: CASSPDRVQGYGYTF.

This chain links TRBV6-5 with TRBJ1-2, with TRBD1 matching 8 bases. CDR1 is MNHEY and CDR2 is SVGAGI in the germline V gene. V lost 7 bases, J lost 4 bases, and 8 bases stayed unmatched. The CDR3 contains 14 residues. The CDR3 loop reads CASTLDRGRYGYTF. CDR3 DNA: TGTGCCAGCACCCTAGACAGGGGTCGCTATGGCTACACCTTC.

The CDR3 loop reads CASRQRGSGNTIYF. CDR3 sequence (DNA): TGTGCCAGCAGACAAAGGGGATCGGGAAACACCATATATTTT. The chain employs TRBV7-2 and TRBJ1-3; perhaps TRBD1 as D (5 bases). The germline CDR1 and CDR2 sequences are SGHTA and FQGNSA. CDR3 length equals 14 residues. Between the trimmed V and J ends, which lost 6 bases and 4 bases, there was a span of 13 bases.

The gene calls are TRBV20-1 and TRBJ1-6, with TRBD1 matching 7 bases. The CDR3 is 16 residues long. Germline-derived CDR1 and CDR2 are DFQATT and SNEGSKA (reference sequence). V lost 3 bases to trimming and J lost 5 bases; unmatched junction nucleotides: 10. CDR3 coding DNA: TGCAGTGCTAGTAACCCGGGACAGAGCAATAATTCACCCCTCCACTTT. It translates to CSASNPGQSNNSPLHF.

This chain joins TRBV10-1 and TRBJ2-5, with D perhaps TRBD2 (6 bases). CDR1 and CDR2 (germline): WNHNN, SYGVQD (reference sequence). The V and J ends lost 6 bases and 4 bases respectively, with 18 bases between them. The CDR3 is 15 residues long. CDR3 coding DNA: TGCGCCAGCAGCCCCGGACTAACCGGCCTAGAGACCCAGTACTTC. It translates to CASSPGLTGLETQYF.

A few counts support this clone. This chain uses TRBV5-4 with TRBJ2-2, with 8 nucleotides matching TRBD2. Per the germline V gene, CDR1 is SGHNT and CDR2 is YYREEE (reference sequence). The CDR3 is made up of 15 amino acids. Unmatched junction bases numbered 1, after V lost 0 bases and J lost 3 bases. CDR3 sequence reads: CASSLALADTGELFF. CDR3 DNA sequence: TGTGCCAGCAGCTTGGCACTAGCGGACACCGGGGAGCTGTTTTTT.

The rearrangement joins TRBV28 to TRBJ1-4; unclear D gene. Deletions cut 3 bases from V and 2 bases from J, with 10 bases between. This CDR3 region has 15 residues. In germline, CDR1 is MDHEN, CDR2 SYDVKM. In DNA, the CDR3 is TGTGCCAGCAGTTTGCCACTACGGACTAATGAAAAACTGTTTTTT. Translated: CASSLPLRTNEKLFF. Looking up the rest from reference TRBV28 and TRBJ1-4 gives the full variable domain: DVKVTQSSRYLVKRTGEKVFLECVQDMDHENMFWYRQDPGLGLRLIYFSYDVKMKEKGDIPEGYSVSREKKERFSLILESASTNQTSMYLCASSLPLRTNEKLFFGSGTQLSVL.